This TCR beta chain was sequenced in a study of T cells in women clearing cervical HPV infection. Produced via immunoSEQ multiplex PCR; TCRdb's table is partial and in-frame only. The table for this sample gives fewer than 30,000 clones. CDR3 size: 14 residues. Per germline, CDR1 SGHAT and CDR2 FQNNGV. Of note for this clone: The read terminates 3 residues before the CDR3 end, so the remaining end is supplied by the germline J gene.

This sequence was found in a woman between 18 and 69 years old with a cervical HPV16 infection that either progressed to CIN3+ or cleared (not recorded which). The chain is built from TRBV11-2 and TRBJ2-2; D uncertain. The specimen was blood buffy coat. Partial CDR3 DNA: TGTGCCAGCAGCTTAGCCGCAACTAATGAAAAG. Translation: CASSLAATNEK. The full CDR3 protein reads CASSLAATNEKLFF.